This is a list of T cell receptor beta chains from one sample in a study of blood T cell repertoires in COVID-19. The data were produced by immunoSEQ multiplex PCR, yet TCRdb's version contains in-frame clones alone and is incomplete. The sample records about 250,000 clones, more than 75% being singletons. Sequenced material: peripheral blood. These receptor sequences come from a woman over 75 with COVID-19, enrolled during active disease. The CDR3 runs from the conserved cysteine through the conserved F or W. The D gene is left open where the match is weak. The size of a clone is reported for some rows only, either as once, few or many, or as a class for expanded clones.

D gene	V gene	clone size	J gene	CDR3 DNA	CDR3 protein
TRBD1	TRBV12-5	once	TRBJ1-2	TGTGCTAGTGGTTCCTCAGCCGACAGGGGGCCTAACTATGGCTACACCTTC	CASGSSADRGPNYGYTF
NA	TRBV12-5	NA	TRBJ1-5	TGTGCTAGTGGGTCCTCGGGGTCTGGAGCCCAGCATTTT	CASGSSGSGAQHF
NA	TRBV4-1	NA	TRBJ2-6	TGCGCCAGCAGCCAAGGCCGACAACGATTCTCTGGGGCCAACGTCCTGACTTTC	CASSQGRQRFSGANVLTF
TRBD2	TRBV19	NA	TRBJ2-1	TGTGCCAGTAGTGTTAGCGGGGGGAAGTACAATGAGCAGTTCTTC	CASSVSGGKYNEQFF
NA	TRBV6-2/TRBV6-3	once	TRBJ2-3	TGTGCCAGCAGCCGCCCAGTTGAAGATACGCAGTATTTT	CASSRPVEDTQYF
NA	TRBV7-2	NA	TRBJ1-2	TGTGCCAGCAGCTTAGACTTCGGACAGCAAGACATATATGGCTACACCTTC	CASSLDFGQQDIYGYTF
TRBD1	TRBV7-2	NA	TRBJ1-2	TGTGCCAGCAGCTGGGACAGGGCTGGCTACACCTTC	CASSWDRAGYTF
TRBD2	TRBV19	NA	TRBJ2-3	TGTGCCAGTGGGAAACTAGCGGGGGGGACAGATACGCAGTATTTT	CASGKLAGGTDTQYF
NA	TRBV6-5	NA	TRBJ1-3	TGTGCCAGCAAACGCGGGAGCTCTGGAAACACCATATATTTT	CASKRGSSGNTIYF
TRBD1	TRBV5-6	NA	TRBJ1-6	TGTGCCAGCAGCTGGGACAGTCTGGATTCACCCCTCCACTTT	CASSWDSLDSPLHF
NA	TRBV2	NA	TRBJ1-2	TGTGCCAGCAGTGTATTAGCGGAAGGTGACTACACCTTC	CASSVLAEGDYTF
NA	TRBV7-8	NA	TRBJ2-2	TGTGCCAGCGGGGGGACGGTAAACACCGGGGAGCTGTTTTTT	CASGGTVNTGELFF
TRBD2	TRBV27	NA	TRBJ2-1	TGTGCCAGCAGCAAAGCGGGGGGATACAATGAGCAGTTCTTC	CASSKAGGYNEQFF
TRBD2	TRBV6-2/TRBV6-3	NA	TRBJ2-3	TGTGCCAGCAGTTTCGCTAGCGGGGTGGCAGGAGATACGCAGTATTTT	CASSFASGVAGDTQYF
NA	TRBV28	once	TRBJ1-2	TGTGCCAGCATCGATTTTGGCGGGACGGAAAAATCTAACTATGGCTACACCTTC	CASIDFGGTEKSNYGYTF
NA	TRBV2	NA	TRBJ2-6	TGTGCCAGCAGTGGGACACCCTCTGGGGCCAACGTCCTGACTTTC	CASSGTPSGANVLTF
NA	TRBV30	NA	TRBJ2-3	TGTGCCTGGAGACCCAGCGGGTGGGATACGCAGTATTTT	CAWRPSGWDTQYF
TRBD1	TRBV5-4	NA	TRBJ1-2	TGTGCCAGCAGCTTCCGGACAGGGCTGAGCTATGGCTACACCTTC	CASSFRTGLSYGYTF
TRBD1	TRBV28	few	TRBJ1-5	TGTGCCAGCAGTTTAGGAGGGGGACAGGGGATGCCCCAGCATTTT	CASSLGGGQGMPQHF
TRBD1	TRBV19	NA	TRBJ1-1	TGTGCCAGTAGTATAGTCCAGGGGGCCGTCGCTTTCTTT	CASSIVQGAVAFF
TRBD1	TRBV6-5	NA	TRBJ1-2	TGTGCCAGCAGACCACGGGACAGGCCGGGCTACACCTTC	CASRPRDRPGYTF
TRBD1	TRBV7-3	few	TRBJ1-3	TGTGCCAGCAGCTTGACAGGGGAGGCTGGAAACACCATATATTTT	CASSLTGEAGNTIYF
NA	TRBV28	NA	TRBJ2-2	TGTGCCAGCAGCCCCCCCGCCGGGGAGCTGTTTTTT	CASSPPAGELFF
NA	TRBV6-5	NA	TRBJ1-2	TGTGCCAGCAGTTACAGGGAGGGTGAAGGCTACACCTTC	CASSYREGEGYTF
TRBD1	TRBV7-2	NA	TRBJ1-5	TGTGCCAGCAGCTTAGTAGGACAGGGTGGCAATCAGCCCCAGCATTTT	CASSLVGQGGNQPQHF
NA	TRBV5-4	once	TRBJ1-1	TGTGCCAGCAGCCAAGGGGCGGGGGCTGAAGCTTTCTTT	CASSQGAGAEAFF
NA	TRBV28	NA	TRBJ1-3	TGTGCCAGCAGTCAACTTGTAAACACCATATATTTT	CASSQLVNTIYF
NA	TRBV20-1	NA	TRBJ1-2	TGCAGTGCTAGTACTACAGGAAACTATGGCTACACCTTC	CSASTTGNYGYTF
NA	TRBV3-1/TRBV3-2	NA	TRBJ1-1	TGTGCCAGCAGCCAAGAAGAGAGAGGGGAAGCTTTCTTT	CASSQEERGEAFF
TRBD1	TRBV6-5	NA	TRBJ1-4	TGTGCCAGCAGCAGGGGGGACACAGTAGAAAAACTGTTTTTT	CASSRGDTVEKLFF